Below are 6 T cell receptor beta chains sequenced from a single sample in a study of T cells after yellow fever vaccination. From the 5' RACE reads, TCRdb called clonotypes with MiXCR, one entry per CDR3 protein. The sample lists hundreds of thousands of distinct CDR3 sequences; 12% were seen once. Specimen: PBMCs, collected on the day of the yellow fever booster vaccination. These receptors all stem from a man aged 25-40 years who received the YFV17D yellow fever vaccine.

The rearrangement links TRBV7-9 to TRBJ2-7, with 9 bases identical to TRBD1. V lost 8 bases and J lost 4; bases outside the gene matches: 6. Germline assignment: CDR1 SEHNR and CDR2 FQNEAQ (reference sequence). The CDR3 covers 13 residues. The CDR3 bases are TGTGCCAGCGAAACAGGGGGCGAGTACGAGCAGTACTTC. This sequence encodes CASETGGEYEQYF.

V and J are TRBV5-1 and TRBJ1-1; perhaps TRBD1 as D (5 bases). Germline-derived CDR1 and CDR2 are SGHRS and YFSETQ. The CDR3 totals 15 residues. Trimming removed 4 bases at V and 1 base at J, with 14 bases between. CDR3 bases: TGCGCCAGCAGCCCACAGGTGATTGGGAACACTGAAGCTTTCTTT. Residues: CASSPQVIGNTEAFF.

This clonotype was counted many times. V usage is TRBV28 and J usage is TRBJ2-1; D uncertain. Trimming left V 2 bases short and J 4 bases short, with 3 bases between. The CDR3 is 12 residues long. Looked up from germline, CDR1 is MDHEN and CDR2 is SYDVKM. CDR3 sequence: CASSLQYNEQFF. CDR3 nucleotides: TGTGCCAGCAGTTTACAGTACAATGAGCAGTTCTTC.

The chain combines TRBV20-1 with TRBJ2-1, with D possibly called TRBD1 or TRBD2 (5 bases each). Trimming took 7 bases from V and 0 from J, leaving 10 bases between them. Looked up from germline, CDR1 is DFQATT and CDR2 is SNEGSKA (reference sequence). The length of the CDR3 is 13 residues. The CDR3 DNA sequence: TGCAGTGTGTGGGGGAGCTCCTACAATGAGCAGTTCTTC. As protein: CSVWGSSYNEQFF.

This clonotype appeared a few times. The rearrangement links TRBV5-1 to TRBJ2-7; possible D gene TRBD2, 5 bases. The CDR3 length is 13 residues. The V gene's germline CDR1 is SGHRS and CDR2 YFSETQ. Trimming stripped 5 bases from V and 7 bases from J, with 16 bases between. CDR3 bases: TGCGCCAGCAGTTCGACCTACTCGGGGGAGCAGTACTTC. Translation: CASSSTYSGEQYF.

This clonotype was seen only a few times. The rearrangement uses TRBV20-1 and TRBJ2-5; weak D call: TRBD1 (5 bases). V was pared by 3 bases and J by 1 base, with 12 bases between. Germline V gives CDR1 DFQATT, CDR2 SNEGSKA (reference sequence). This CDR3 is 14 amino acids long. The CDR3 sequence: CSARGQSGQETQYF. The CDR3 coding sequence is TGCAGTGCTAGGGGGCAGTCCGGCCAAGAGACCCAGTACTTC.